This T cell receptor beta chain was observed in a study of identical twins. Study outcomes and limitations: Reduced insertions were recorded for abundant cord blood beta clonotypes, with no such pattern in memory repertoires. Compared with models, monozygotic twins showed more out-of-frame TCR alpha sharing. Excess twin sharing in beta out-of-frame sequences was weaker.

V lost 6 bases to trimming and J lost 1 base, with 6 bases between them. The CDR3 covers 11 residues. CDR1 and CDR2 from the germline V gene are DFQATT and SNEGSKA (reference sequence). This clonotype was detected a few times. The antigen remains unidentified. Only healthy Caucasians were included as donors. TCRdb re-called the 5' RACE reads with MiXCR, one entry per CDR3 protein. The top ten clones hold 0.48% of a sample with approximately 490,000 distinct CDR3 sequences, about 22% of them seen once. The data also belong to a second study, concerning yellow fever vaccine responses in identical twins.

The V and J genes are TRBV20-1 and TRBJ1-1; no firm D call. The TCR was taken from a woman aged 18-29 years in good health. The sample consisted of CD4+ T cells sorted from blood. The CDR3 DNA reads as TGCAGTGCCCTTGGGAACACTGAAGCTTTCTTT. Protein sequence: CSALGNTEAFF.